The 9 T cell receptor beta chains below come from one sample, sequenced in a study of radiation and T cells in renal cell carcinoma. Repertoires were generated with immunoSEQ multiplex PCR, while TCRdb's copy carries only in-frame clones and drops some. The sample shows around 170,000 clones, less than 90% of them seen only once. As to time point: blood 4 weeks post-SBRT, at nephrectomy. Treatment here: 15 Gy SBRT to primary tumor, nephrectomy 4 weeks later. The material sequenced was blood, taken from a patient whose treatment included radiotherapy and nephrectomy. The receptors derive from a woman in her forties or fifties with renal cell carcinoma.

V usage is TRBV18 and J usage is TRBJ2-7; 7 nucleotides agree with TRBD1. Germline V lookup: CDR1 KGHSH, CDR2 LQKENI. The CDR3 sequence is 12 residues long. V shed 2 bases, J shed 12 bases, and the junction held 7 bases outside the gene matches. This CDR3 reads CASSPGDRGPYF. In nucleotides, the CDR3 is TGTGCCAGCTCACCAGGGGACAGAGGACCGTACTTC.

The genes are TRBV7-9 and TRBJ2-5; D might be TRBD1 or TRBD2, each matching 6 bases. The CDR3 extends over 16 amino acids. Germline V CDR1 and CDR2: SEHNR, FQNEAQ (reference sequence). The V and J ends lost 2 bases and 4 bases respectively, with 17 bases between them. The CDR3 DNA reads as TGTGCCAGCAGCTTAAGGGAGGAGGGGGGAGCAGAGACCCAGTACTTC. This codes for CASSLREEGGAETQYF.

J is TRBJ1-5 and V is TRBV7-9, with a possible D match to TRBD1 (5 bases). V dropped 5 bases and J dropped 4 bases, with 15 bases sitting between them. Germline CDR1 reads SEHNR; CDR2 reads FQNEAQ (reference sequence). There are 15 residues in the CDR3. The CDR3 reads CASSGGNAGNQPQHF. DNA of the CDR3: TGTGCCAGCAGCGGGGGGAACGCTGGGAATCAGCCCCAGCATTTT.

The chain recombines TRBV2 with TRBJ1-3; unclear D gene. Germline CDR1 reads SNHLY; CDR2 reads FYNNEI. There are 18 residues in the CDR3. The V gene lost 0 bases and the J gene lost 0 bases, with 15 bases spanning the gap. The CDR3 loop is CASSEARGTANSGNTIYF. The CDR3 nucleotides read TGTGCCAGCAGTGAAGCCCGTGGAACAGCGAACTCTGGAAACACCATATATTTT.

This clone was counted a single time. The J gene is TRBJ1-1, the V gene TRBV7-2; 9 bases are shared with TRBD1. The germline gives CDR1 SGHTA, CDR2 FQGNSA. CDR3 length: 15 amino acids. Germline trimming cut 5 bases from V and 3 bases from J; bases unmatched to any gene: 7. Here the CDR3 reads CASSPRDRVDTEAFF. The CDR3 bases are TGTGCCAGCAGCCCGAGGGACAGGGTGGACACTGAAGCTTTCTTT.

The chain carries TRBV6-6 and TRBJ1-1; 7 bases align to TRBD1. V lost 5 bases to trimming and J lost 4 bases; unmatched junction nucleotides: 7. CDR3 length: 14 amino acids. The germline gives CDR1 MNHNY, CDR2 SVGAGI (reference sequence). CDR3 sequence reads: CASSKAQGGTEAFF. DNA for the CDR3: TGTGCCAGCAGTAAGGCCCAGGGGGGCACTGAAGCTTTCTTT.

V and J are TRBV10-3 and TRBJ1-3; 7 positions match TRBD1. Germline CDR1 is ENHRY and CDR2 is SYGVKD. This CDR3 has 12 residues. V shed 8 bases and J 4 bases; nucleotides not matched to a gene: 2. DNA for the CDR3: TGTGCCATCCAGGGGGTCGGAAACACCATATATTTT. As protein: CAIQGVGNTIYF.

The V gene is TRBV9, the J gene TRBJ2-2; no definite D call. CDR3 size: 13 residues. With 4 bases removed from V and 6 bases from J, the gap between germline ends came to 10 bases. CDR1 SGDLS and CDR2 YYNGEE come from the germline V gene. The CDR3 is CASSPPEAGELFF. In DNA form, the CDR3 reads TGTGCCAGCAGCCCACCCGAGGCCGGGGAGCTGTTTTTT.

The J gene is TRBJ2-5, the V gene TRBV5-1; D not certain. Germline values: CDR1 SGHRS, CDR2 YFSETQ. The CDR3 loop spans 13 amino acids. The ends were cut back, 0 bases at V and 5 bases at J, with 8 bases in the middle. The CDR3 nucleotides read TGCGCCAGCAGCTTGGAATATACGGAGACCCAGTACTTC. Its translation: CASSLEYTETQYF. The complete variable domain, with remaining parts taken from reference TRBV5-1 and TRBJ2-5, reads KAGVTQTPRYLIKTRGQQVTLSCSPISGHRSVSWYQQTPGQGLQFLFEYFSETQRNKGNFPGRFSGRQFSNSRSEMNVSTLELGDSALYLCASSLEYTETQYFGPGTRLLVL.